The 20 T cell receptor beta chains below all came from one sample that was sequenced in a study of OX40 agonist ivuxolimab in advanced cancers. Sequenced by immunoSEQ multiplex PCR; TCRdb stores in-frame clones only, minus some. The sample lists 60,000 to 75,000 clones; about 89% were seen once. The sequences come from CD4+ or CD8+ T cells sorted from blood, collected in a trial of the OX40 agonist ivuxolimab. The receptors come from an adult with an advanced solid tumor such as melanoma, head and neck, liver or kidney cancer.

This clone was observed a handful of times. The rearrangement joins TRBV14 to TRBJ2-5; D is perhaps TRBD1 or TRBD2 (5 bases each). With 2 bases removed from V and 10 bases from J, the gap between germline ends came to 17 bases. The CDR3 covers 14 residues. Per the germline V gene, CDR1 is SGHDN and CDR2 is FVKESK. As DNA, the CDR3 is TGTGCCAGCAGCCAACCCGGGACCTCAGGGTACCAGTACTTC. Its translation: CASSQPGTSGYQYF.

The chain employs TRBV10-3 and TRBJ2-1, with 8 bases fitting TRBD2. V gave up 9 bases and J gave up 7 bases; unmatched junction bases: 14. This CDR3 has 15 residues. Per germline, CDR1 ENHRY and CDR2 SYGVKD. CDR3 sequence (DNA): TGTGCCATGGCGGTCGGGGGGGGTCAAGGAAATGAGCAGTTCTTC. It specifies CAMAVGGGQGNEQFF.

This clone appeared once. The chain joins TRBV9 to TRBJ2-3; 9 bases map to TRBD2. The CDR3 is made up of 14 amino acids. Germline V gene data show CDR1 as SGDLS and CDR2 as YYNGEE. V was clipped by 3 bases and J by 4 bases; unmatched bases: 3. CDR3 nucleotide sequence: TGTGCCAGCAGCGGCAGCGGGAGGTCAGATACGCAGTATTTT. This gives the protein CASSGSGRSDTQYF.

This chain joins TRBV19 and TRBJ2-3; 13 bases are a match to TRBD2. Germline V gene data show CDR1 as LNHDA and CDR2 as SQIVND (reference sequence). V shed 5 bases, J shed 0 bases, and the junction held 8 bases outside the gene matches. The CDR3 length is 18 residues. The CDR3 DNA follows: TGTGCCAGTAGTTCGGGACTAGCGGGGCCTTCTAGCACAGATACGCAGTATTTT. Protein product: CASSSGLAGPSSTDTQYF.

The V and J genes are TRBV6-1 and TRBJ2-7, with TRBD1 matching over 8 bases. CDR3 length: 13 amino acids. CDR1 and CDR2 (germline): MNHNS, SASEGT. The V gene end was trimmed by 9 bases and the J gene end by 2 bases; junction bases not matched to a gene: 6. The CDR3 spells CASVQGAPYEQYF. CDR3 bases: TGTGCCAGTGTGCAGGGGGCCCCCTACGAGCAGTACTTC.

This clone has more than one count but fewer than ten. V is TRBV6-1 and J is TRBJ1-2; D may be TRBD1 (6 bases). This CDR3 contains 13 residues. Germline V CDR1 and CDR2: MNHNS, SASEGT. Deletions cut 6 bases from V and 8 bases from J, with 16 bases between. The DNA for the CDR3 is TGTGCCAGCAGGAGGGGGGCTGAGGGCGGCTACACCTTC. Translation gives CASRRGAEGGYTF.

The chain joins TRBV12-5 to TRBJ1-1; D call uncertain. The CDR3 consists of 13 residues. The germline CDR1 and CDR2 sequences are LGHNT and FRNRAP. Trimming took off 4 bases at V and 3 bases at J, with 9 bases between the two ends. This chain's CDR3 is CASGYGSDTEAFF. Written as DNA, the CDR3 is TGTGCTAGTGGTTATGGGTCGGACACTGAAGCTTTCTTT.

The chain carries TRBV28 and TRBJ2-5; 7 bases match TRBD2. Germline assignment: CDR1 MDHEN and CDR2 SYDVKM. With V trimmed by 3 bases and J by 5 bases, 3 bases remained unmatched. This CDR3 is built from 13 residues. Written as DNA, the CDR3 is TGTGCCAGCAGTTTGGGAGGGCAGGAGACCCAGTACTTC. The encoded protein is CASSLGGQETQYF.

The V call is TRBV18, the J call TRBJ2-5; 11 bases map to TRBD2. With V trimmed by 3 bases and J by 1 base, 1 base remained unmatched. The CDR3 runs to 15 residues. Per germline, CDR1 KGHSH and CDR2 LQKENI. The CDR3 loop is CASSPGLAAQETQYF. CDR3 DNA: TGTGCCAGCTCACCGGGACTAGCGGCCCAAGAGACCCAGTACTTC.

The chain combines TRBV23-1 with TRBJ2-1; no clear D. TRBV23-1 falls under the ORF class, with uncertain function. Trimming stripped 4 bases from V and 8 bases from J, with 24 bases between. CDR3 length: 17 residues. The chain's CDR3 is CASSRKPVPATTDEQFF. The CDR3 region has the DNA TGCGCCAGCAGTCGAAAACCCGTTCCGGCCACCACCGATGAGCAGTTCTTC.

This sequence joins TRBV18 and TRBJ2-2; 11 nucleotides agree with TRBD2. Unmatched junction bases numbered 17, after V lost 1 base and J lost 7 bases. The germline V gene encodes CDR1 KGHSH and CDR2 LQKENI. This CDR3 region has 20 residues. This chain's CDR3 is CASSPLWKSGLAGGFGELFF. The CDR3 DNA reads TGTGCCAGCTCACCACTGTGGAAAAGTGGGCTAGCGGGAGGTTTCGGGGAGCTGTTTTTT.

The V and J genes are TRBV28 and TRBJ2-7; D may correspond to TRBD1 or TRBD2 (6 bases each). Germline V gene data show CDR1 as MDHEN and CDR2 as SYDVKM. Trimming stripped 6 bases from V and 0 bases from J, with 18 bases between. The CDR3 has 16 amino acids. The CDR3 nucleotides read TGTGCCAGCAGCCCGACCGGGGGCGCGAGCTCCTACGAGCAGTACTTC. This sequence encodes CASSPTGGASSYEQYF.

The J gene is TRBJ2-3, the V gene TRBV6-6; TRBD1 matches at 8 bases. V was clipped by 6 bases and J by 1 base; unmatched bases: 6. Germline V gene sequence: CDR1 MNHNY, CDR2 SVGAGI (reference sequence). CDR3 length equals 15 residues. The CDR3 DNA is TGTGCCAGCAGGGGGGGACAGGCCCGCACAGATACGCAGTATTTT. This encodes CASRGGQARTDTQYF.

The DNA for the CDR3 is TGTGCCAGCAGTGGGATTGGTCTTAGCAATCAGCCCCAGCATTTT. This translates into CASSGIGLSNQPQHF. V is TRBV6-1 and J is TRBJ1-5; D gene unclear. Germline V CDR1 and CDR2: MNHNS, SASEGT. Trimming removed 4 bases from V and 0 bases from J, with 10 bases in between. This CDR3 is 15 amino acids long.

The rearrangement joins TRBV7-3 to TRBJ1-1, with a tentative D call TRBD1 (6 bases). The germline V gene encodes CDR1 SGHTA and CDR2 FQGTGA. Trimming took off 2 bases at V and 4 bases at J, with 17 bases between the two ends. The CDR3 length is 16 residues. CDR3 sequence: CASSLESVGAPTEAFF. The CDR3 DNA follows: TGTGCCAGCAGCTTAGAATCGGTGGGGGCCCCCACTGAAGCTTTCTTT.

V is TRBV5-1 and J is TRBJ1-3, with 11 positions matching TRBD1. Looked up from germline, CDR1 is SGHRS and CDR2 is YFSETQ. The V and J ends lost 3 bases and 0 bases, in that order; junction bases with no gene match: 5. CDR3 length: 17 residues. The CDR3 nucleotides read TGCGCCAGCAGCTGGGGACAGGGGGGAGCCTCTGGAAACACCATATATTTT. Translated: CASSWGQGGASGNTIYF. The variable domain in full, completed from reference TRBV5-1 and TRBJ1-3, reads KAGVTQTPRYLIKTRGQQVTLSCSPISGHRSVSWYQQTPGQGLQFLFEYFSETQRNKGNFPGRFSGRQFSNSRSEMNVSTLELGDSALYLCASSWGQGGASGNTIYFGEGSWLTVV.

The CDR3 loop is CASSQRGSGKGEQYF. CDR3 DNA: TGTGCCAGCAGTCAGCGGGGTAGCGGCAAGGGCGAGCAGTACTTC. The rearrangement links TRBV27 to TRBJ2-7, with 7 bases fitting TRBD2. The germline gives CDR1 MNHEY, CDR2 SMNVEV (reference sequence). V was clipped by 5 bases and J by 6 bases; unmatched bases: 13. The CDR3 contains 15 residues.

DNA for the CDR3: TGTGCCAGCAGCCCCGACAGGGGCCACGAGCAGTACTTC. This encodes CASSPDRGHEQYF. The gene calls are TRBV4-2 and TRBJ2-7; 8 positions agree with TRBD1. The V and J ends lost 4 bases and 5 bases, in that order; junction bases with no gene match: 4. The CDR3 totals 13 residues. The germline V gene encodes CDR1 LGHNA and CDR2 YNFKEQ.

The count of this clone is one. J is TRBJ2-7 and V is TRBV6-6; D gene uncertain. V lost 0 bases and J lost 6, with 15 bases in between. Germline V gives CDR1 MNHNY, CDR2 SVGAGI (reference sequence). The CDR3 extends over 15 amino acids. The CDR3 nucleotides read TGTGCCAGCAGTTACTCTTCGGCCAAGAAAGGCGAGCAGTACTTC. Protein sequence: CASSYSSAKKGEQYF.

CDR3 residues: CATSRLAGYNEQFF. In nucleotides, the CDR3 is TGTGCCACCAGCAGACTAGCGGGGTACAATGAGCAGTTCTTC. J is TRBJ2-1 and V is TRBV15, with 9 bases fitting TRBD2. There are 14 residues in the CDR3. Per germline, CDR1 LNHNV and CDR2 YYDKDF (reference sequence). J lost 4 bases, V lost 2 bases, and 0 bases had no gene match.